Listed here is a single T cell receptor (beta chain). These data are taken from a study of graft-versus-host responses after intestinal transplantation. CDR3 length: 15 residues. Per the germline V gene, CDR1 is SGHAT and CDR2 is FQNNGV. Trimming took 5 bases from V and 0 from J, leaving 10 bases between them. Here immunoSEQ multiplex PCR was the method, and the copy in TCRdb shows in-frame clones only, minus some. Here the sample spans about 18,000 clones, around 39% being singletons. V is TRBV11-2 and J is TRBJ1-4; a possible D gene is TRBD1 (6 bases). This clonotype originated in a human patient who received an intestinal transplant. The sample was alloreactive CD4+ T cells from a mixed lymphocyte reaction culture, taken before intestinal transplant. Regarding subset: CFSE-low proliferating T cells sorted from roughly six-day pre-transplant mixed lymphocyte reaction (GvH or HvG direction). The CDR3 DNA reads TGTGCCAGCAGCCGCGGACAGCCAACTAATGAAAAACTGTTTTTT. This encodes CASSRGQPTNEKLFF.